This passage covers 16 T cell receptor beta chains from one sample sequenced in a study of T cells in Graves' hyperthyroidism and ophthalmopathy (dated by TCRdb to the late 2010s). Library preparation used multiplex PCR. The instrument given in TCRdb is Illumina HiSeq 2000. The TCR beta CDR3 regions were amplified from the RNA transcripts. A first-round RT-PCR of the TCR CDR3 used the HTBI primer set with the Qiagen OneStep RT-PCR kit. The raw public data were reprocessed by TCRdb itself: fastp quality trimming at Q25, MiXCR clonotype calling, in-frame beta chains only. Under each unique CDR3 protein, matching rows form one entry showing the most common genes and DNA. For this sample the table gives a few hundred thousand distinct CDR3 sequences, of which more than 15% were detected only once. Less than 3.5% of the sample is taken by the ten largest. Sample: blood. Every receptor here comes from a woman in her 40s with Graves' ophthalmopathy.

The table lists this clonotype with a few counts. This rearrangement joins TRBV28 to TRBJ2-7, with D perhaps matching TRBD1 or TRBD2 (5 bases each). CDR1 is MDHEN, CDR2 SYDVKM, per germline. The CDR3 extends over 14 amino acids. V lost 6 bases, J lost 3 bases, and 15 bases lay in between. The CDR3 region is CASSTMGTGYEQYF. The CDR3 bases are TGTGCCAGCAGCACGATGGGGACGGGCTACGAGCAGTACTTC.

This clonotype was observed a handful of times. As DNA, the CDR3 is TGTGCCAGCAGTAAACTAGCGGGAGGGAACACCGGGGAGCTGTTTTTT. Translated: CASSKLAGGNTGELFF. The chain uses TRBV11-2 and TRBJ2-2; 12 nucleotides line up with TRBD2. Trimming at V came to 6 bases and at J to 1 base, leaving 3 bases not matched to a gene. This CDR3 has 16 residues. Germline V gene sequence: CDR1 SGHAT, CDR2 FQNNGV. The whole variable domain, filled in from reference TRBV11-2 and TRBJ2-2, reads EAGVAQSPRYKIIEKRQSVAFWCNPISGHATLYWYQQILGQGPKLLIQFQNNGVVDDSQLPKDRFSAERLKGVDSTLKIQPAKLEDSAVYLCASSKLAGGNTGELFFGEGSRLTVL.

Many counts were recorded for this clonotype. The rearrangement links TRBV6-5 to TRBJ2-7; the match to TRBD1 covers 10 bases. This CDR3 contains 15 residues. Germline-derived CDR1 and CDR2 are MNHEY and SVGAGI. The V gene end was trimmed by 0 bases and the J gene end by 6 bases; junction bases not matched to a gene: 5. The CDR3 region has the DNA TGTGCCAGCAGTTACTCCCGGGACAGGGGCGTCGAGCAGTACTTC. Protein: CASSYSRDRGVEQYF.

This clonotype appeared a few times. This rearrangement joins TRBV7-2 to TRBJ1-4; D gene unclear. Trimming removed 5 bases at V and 4 bases at J, with 14 bases between. The CDR3 length is 15 residues. Germline values: CDR1 SGHTA, CDR2 FQGNSA. The CDR3 protein is CASSVFEGYNEKLFF. The CDR3 bases are TGTGCCAGCAGCGTGTTCGAGGGATATAATGAAAAACTGTTTTTT.

In this sample, this clonotype turned up many times. An end of the junction does not agree with germline; a read error may underlie this. The chain couples TRBV7-9 to TRBJ1-3; D not certain. Germline V lookup: CDR1 SEHNR, CDR2 FQNEAQ (reference sequence). The CDR3 runs to 14 residues. In DNA, the CDR3 is TGCGCCAGCAGCTTGGTCAGCTCTGGAAACACCATATATTTT. It yields the protein CASSLVSSGNTIYF.

The table lists this clonotype with a few counts. The J gene is TRBJ1-1, the V gene TRBV5-1; D unresolved. In germline, CDR1 is SGHRS, CDR2 YFSETQ. Trimming pared 1 base from V and 3 bases from J, leaving 7 bases between. The CDR3 is 13 residues long. In DNA, the CDR3 is TGCGCCAGCAGCTTGAGTCCTGACACTGAAGCTTTCTTT. It codes for CASSLSPDTEAFF.

CDR3 loop: CASSLGLGQGYTF. CDR3 DNA sequence: TGTGCCAGCAGTTTAGGACTGGGGCAAGGCTACACCTTC. This chain uses TRBV12-3 or TRBV12-4 with TRBJ1-2, with a weak D call TRBD1 (5 bases). The germline V and J ends were trimmed by 1 base and 8 bases, with 11 bases remaining between them. This CDR3 comprises 13 residues.

The table lists this clonotype with many counts. The chain is built from TRBV5-1 and TRBJ2-1, with TRBD2 identical over 14 bases. CDR3 length: 18 residues. V lost 0 bases to trimming and J lost 7 bases; unmatched junction nucleotides: 9. Germline V CDR1 and CDR2: SGHRS, YFSETQ. The CDR3 DNA sequence: TGCGCCAGCAGCTTGGTTCCGGGGACTAGCGGGAGAATAAATGAGCAGTTCTTC. Its translation: CASSLVPGTSGRINEQFF.

In this sample, this clonotype turned up many times. The chain couples TRBV3-1 to TRBJ2-7; TRBD1 aligns across 9 bases. The V gene end was trimmed by 0 bases and the J gene end by 6 bases; junction bases not matched to a gene: 6. The CDR3 length is 15 residues. CDR1 is LGHDT and CDR2 is YNNKEL in the germline V gene (reference sequence). The CDR3 region is CASSQETYRGLEQYF. CDR3 nucleotide sequence: TGTGCCAGCAGCCAAGAAACCTACAGGGGGCTCGAGCAGTACTTC.

This chain uses TRBV7-9 with TRBJ2-7; a possible D gene is TRBD2 (6 bases). The CDR3 is made up of 20 amino acids. Germline V gene data show CDR1 as SEHNR and CDR2 as FQNEAQ (reference sequence). The V and J ends lost 5 bases and 5 bases respectively, with 34 bases between them. The CDR3 spells CASSPRELVPAGPLGDEQYF. The CDR3 bases are TGTGCCAGCAGCCCCCGCGAGCTAGTTCCTGCGGGGCCCCTGGGGGACGAGCAGTACTTC.

Ten or more counts support this clonotype. The J gene is TRBJ2-7, the V gene TRBV28, with D perhaps given as TRBD1 or TRBD2 (5 bases each). There are 15 residues in the CDR3. Per germline, CDR1 MDHEN and CDR2 SYDVKM. V lost 4 bases and J 1 base, leaving 14 bases between the germline ends. CDR3 loop: CASSYPPGPSYEQYF. The CDR3 DNA sequence: TGTGCCAGCAGTTATCCACCGGGACCGTCCTACGAGCAGTACTTC.

This clonotype was seen many times. This chain uses TRBV30 with TRBJ1-1; D not resolved. The ends were cut back, 2 bases at V and 4 bases at J, with 8 bases in the middle. The CDR3 runs to 12 residues. Germline V gene lookup returns CDR1 GTSNPN and CDR2 SVGIG (reference sequence). The DNA of the CDR3 is TGTGCCTGGAGTCCCCAGTCCACTGAAGCTTTCTTT. Its translation is CAWSPQSTEAFF.

The chain links TRBV19 to TRBJ1-5; D is undetermined. With 4 bases removed from V and 7 bases from J, the gap between germline ends came to 11 bases. CDR1 and CDR2 from the germline V gene are LNHDA and SQIVND (reference sequence). There are 13 residues in the CDR3. The CDR3 protein is CASSTFPGQPQHF. The DNA of the CDR3 is TGTGCCAGTAGTACATTTCCGGGACAGCCCCAGCATTTT. Filled out from reference TRBV19 and TRBJ1-5, the complete variable domain reads DGGITQSPKYLFRKEGQNVTLSCEQNLNHDAMYWYRQDPGQGLRLIYYSQIVNDFQKGDIAEGYSVSREKKESFPLTVTSAQKNPTAFYLCASSTFPGQPQHFGDGTRLSIL.

This clonotype was counted many times. The chain joins TRBV2 to TRBJ1-4; weak D call: TRBD1 (5 bases). CDR3 length: 13 residues. V lost 6 bases to trimming and J lost 8 bases, with 13 bases between them. Germline CDR1 reads SNHLY; CDR2 reads FYNNEI. The CDR3 nucleotides read TGTGCCAGCAGAAAAGGGGCGGGCGAAAAACTGTTTTTT. This gives the protein CASRKGAGEKLFF.

This clonotype has a count of ten or more. The chain joins TRBV30 to TRBJ2-7; TRBD1 matches at 8 bases. The junction had 8 bases not matched to a gene; V was cut back by 3 bases and J by 7 bases. CDR3 length: 13 amino acids. Per the germline V gene, CDR1 is GTSNPN and CDR2 is SVGIG (reference sequence). The CDR3 nucleotides read TGTGCCTGGAGGCGGCAGGGGGCGTTGGAGCAGTACTTC. Its translation is CAWRRQGALEQYF.

A few counts support this clonotype. CDR3 loop: CAISKGGVDMGTGELFF. CDR3 in DNA: TGTGCCATCAGTAAAGGAGGGGTCGATATGGGTACCGGGGAGCTGTTTTTT. This rearrangement joins TRBV10-3 to TRBJ2-2; tentatively, D is TRBD2 (6 bases). Germline CDR1 ENHRY, CDR2 SYGVKD. This CDR3 has 17 residues. With 5 bases removed from V and 5 bases from J, the gap between germline ends came to 21 bases.